This TCR beta chain was found in a study of blood T cells in healthy people across ages. Next came a second PCR, run for roughly 6 to 11 cycles, which used a sample-barcoded 5' primer along with a J-beta primer mix. TCRdb re-analysed the 5' RACE reads in MiXCR, keeping a single row per CDR3 protein. The table includes more than 450,000 distinct CDR3 sequences, about 28% detected once. Peripheral blood was drawn, around 9.5 milliliters per donor. Total RNA was isolated from each sample in quantities of at least 6 micrograms. There are a few counts of this clonotype. The data were also submitted as part of a second study, on T cells of mothers and their children. As reported in that work: Three healthy Caucasian mothers and their six children were the donors. Related mother-child pairs shared marginally more repertoire than unrelated pairs, though not significantly.

This clonotype was obtained from a boy younger than 10 in good health. The source material was blood.

The CDR3 coding sequence is TGCAGCGTGGGGGACAGGCCTTACCGATCAGTAGCCAAAAACATTCAGTACTTC. Translating gives CSVGDRPYRSVAKNIQYF. The rearrangement links TRBV29-1 to TRBJ2-4; 8 nucleotides align to TRBD1. Germline V lookup: CDR1 SQVTM, CDR2 ANQGSEA. The CDR3 has 18 residues. After removal of 6 bases from V and 0 bases from J, the junction contained 16 bases not matched to a gene.